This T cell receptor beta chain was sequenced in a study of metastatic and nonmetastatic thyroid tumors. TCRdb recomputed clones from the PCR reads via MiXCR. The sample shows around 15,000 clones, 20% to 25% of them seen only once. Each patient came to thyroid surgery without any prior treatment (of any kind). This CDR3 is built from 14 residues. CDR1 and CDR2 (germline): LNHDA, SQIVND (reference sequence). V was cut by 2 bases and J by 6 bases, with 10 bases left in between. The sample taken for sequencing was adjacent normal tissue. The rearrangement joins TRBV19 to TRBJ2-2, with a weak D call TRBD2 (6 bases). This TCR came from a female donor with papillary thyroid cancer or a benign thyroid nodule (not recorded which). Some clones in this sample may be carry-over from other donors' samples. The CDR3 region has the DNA TGTGCCAGTAGTATATCCAGGGAGGCCGGGGAGCTGTTTTTT. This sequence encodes CASSISREAGELFF.